The rows below give T cell receptor beta chains drawn from one sample of a study of CD8 T cells in Susac syndrome. TCRdb passed the immunoSEQ multiplex PCR reads through MiXCR, listing each CDR3 protein once. The table has fewer than 350,000 distinct CDR3 sequences, approximately 85% seen once. Specimen: CD8+ T cells from PBMCs. Receptors were obtained from a human donor with multiple sclerosis. Each CDR3 is given with its conserved first and last residue. D genes are given only for firm matches. Some rows mark clone size as missing; the rest say once, few, many or name a class of expanded clone.

V	D	J	size	CDR3	DNA
TRBV9	NA	TRBJ2-1	NA	CASSVAAMPEQFF	TGTGCCAGCAGCGTAGCTGCTATGCCGGAGCAGTTCTTC
TRBV10-1	NA	TRBJ2-5	NA	CASSETGRRETQYF	TGCGCCAGCAGTGAAACAGGGCGGCGAGAGACCCAGTACTTC
TRBV24-1	NA	TRBJ2-2	NA	CAVGGRANTGELFF	TGTGCCGTCGGGGGACGGGCGAACACCGGGGAGCTGTTTTTT
TRBV20-1	TRBD2	TRBJ2-2	NA	CSARFERELSGELFF	TGCAGTGCTAGATTCGAGCGGGAGTTGAGCGGGGAGCTGTTTTTT
TRBV18	TRBD1	TRBJ1-4	NA	CASSQGANEKLFF	TGTGCCAGCTCCCAGGGGGCTAATGAAAAACTGTTTTTT
TRBV7-9	NA	TRBJ2-3	NA	CASSLENTDTQYF	TGTGCCAGCAGCTTAGAAAACACAGATACGCAGTATTTT
TRBV28	TRBD2	TRBJ2-3	NA	CASSLSTSGRARGTDTQYF	TGTGCCAGCAGTTTATCAACTAGCGGGAGGGCCCGGGGCACAGATACGCAGTATTTT
TRBV6-1	TRBD2	TRBJ2-5	once	CASSVGRGVAGVETQYF	TGTGCCAGCAGTGTGGGGAGGGGGGTAGCGGGAGTGGAGACCCAGTACTTC
TRBV6-5	NA	TRBJ2-3	NA	CASSYSDTDTQYF	TGTGCCAGCAGTTACTCGGACACAGATACGCAGTATTTT
TRBV28	NA	TRBJ2-5	NA	CASATWRIQETQHF	TGTGCCAGCGCCACGTGGAGGATCCAAGAGACCCAGCACTTC
TRBV28	TRBD1	TRBJ2-7	NA	CATRRDRGPESSYEQYF	TGTGCCACACGCCGAGACAGGGGGCCGGAGAGCTCCTACGAGCAGTACTTC
TRBV20-1	NA	TRBJ2-5	NA	CSAMGHRQETQYF	TGCAGTGCTATGGGACACAGACAAGAGACCCAGTACTTC
TRBV19	TRBD2	TRBJ2-1	NA	CASSTGLAEQFF	TGTGCCAGTAGTACCGGACTAGCGGAGCAGTTCTTC
TRBV5-6	NA	TRBJ1-2	NA	CASSWTTGYTF	TGTGCCAGCAGCTGGACTACTGGCTACACCTTC
TRBV12-3/TRBV12-4	TRBD1	TRBJ2-6	NA	CASKGPGQGLGGANVLTF	TGTGCCAGCAAAGGACCGGGACAGGGGCTGGGAGGGGCCAACGTCCTGACTTTC
TRBV6-2/TRBV6-3	TRBD1	TRBJ2-7	NA	CASTEGQAYEQYF	TGTGCCAGCACCGAGGGACAGGCCTACGAGCAGTACTTC
TRBV12-3/TRBV12-4	NA	TRBJ1-2	NA	CASTEGITGIYGYTF	TGTGCCAGCACCGAGGGAATTACCGGAATCTATGGCTACACCTTC
TRBV6-5	NA	TRBJ2-7	NA	CASSYSTNPRTLSYEQYF	TGTGCCAGCAGTTACTCGACTAACCCCCGCACCCTCTCCTACGAGCAGTACTTC
TRBV7-9	NA	TRBJ2-3	NA	CASTLGARLQYF	TGTGCCAGCACTCTTGGGGCACGTCTCCAGTATTTT
TRBV29-1	TRBD1	TRBJ1-5	NA	CSVTTGGINQPQHF	TGCAGCGTTACGACAGGGGGGATCAATCAGCCCCAGCATTTT
TRBV7-6	NA	TRBJ1-1	NA	CASSLGSGWVNTEAFF	TGTGCCAGCAGCTTAGGATCCGGTTGGGTGAACACTGAAGCTTTCTTT
TRBV28	NA	TRBJ2-1	NA	CASSLKYEQFF	TGTGCCAGCAGTCTTAAGTACGAGCAGTTCTTC
TRBV7-6	TRBD1	TRBJ1-1	once	CASSLGEGAFPEAFF	TGTGCCAGCAGCTTAGGGGAGGGGGCTTTCCCTGAAGCTTTCTTT
TRBV5-1	NA	TRBJ2-3	NA	CASSFLAHPGTDTQYF	TGCGCCAGCAGCTTCCTAGCACACCCTGGGACAGATACGCAGTATTTT
TRBV30	NA	TRBJ2-7	once	CAWSVLSDYEQYF	TGTGCCTGGAGTGTACTGAGCGACTACGAGCAGTACTTC
TRBV20-1	NA	TRBJ2-5	NA	CSASVGGLAETQYF	TGCAGTGCTAGTGTAGGGGGGTTGGCAGAGACCCAGTACTTC
TRBV5-4	TRBD1	TRBJ1-4	NA	CASSLDRGRVEKLFF	TGTGCCAGCAGTCTTGACAGGGGCCGGGTTGAAAAACTGTTTTTT
TRBV27	TRBD1	TRBJ1-1	NA	CASRTGRGNTEAFF	TGTGCCAGCCGGACAGGGCGCGGTAACACTGAAGCTTTCTTT
TRBV27	NA	TRBJ2-7	NA	CASSLSRLHYEQYF	TGTGCCAGCAGTTTGAGCAGGCTCCATTACGAGCAGTACTTC
TRBV6-2/TRBV6-3	NA	TRBJ1-1	NA	CASSSGEGTEAFF	TGTGCCAGCAGTTCGGGGGAGGGCACTGAAGCTTTCTTT
TRBV28	TRBD2	TRBJ2-1	once	CASSLDSGGSYNEQFF	TGTGCCAGCAGTTTAGATAGCGGGGGGTCCTACAATGAGCAGTTCTTC
TRBV4-3	NA	TRBJ2-1	NA	CASSQEGQFSYNEQFF	TGCGCCAGCAGCCAAGAAGGACAGTTCTCCTACAATGAGCAGTTCTTC
TRBV6-5	TRBD1	TRBJ1-1	NA	CASSVTGHMNTEAFF	TGTGCCAGCAGTGTGACAGGGCACATGAACACTGAAGCTTTCTTT
TRBV27	NA	TRBJ2-4	NA	CASSGELAKNIQYF	TGTGCCAGCAGCGGCGAACTAGCCAAAAACATTCAGTACTTC
TRBV6-2/TRBV6-3	NA	TRBJ1-1	NA	CASSYIPENTEAFF	TGTGCCAGCAGTTACATCCCGGAGAACACTGAAGCTTTCTTT
TRBV15	NA	TRBJ1-3	NA	CATSRDLGTGNTIYF	TGTGCCACCAGCAGAGATCTGGGTACTGGAAACACCATATATTTT
TRBV11-2	TRBD1	TRBJ2-3	NA	CASSSLRDRTPTQYF	TGTGCCAGCAGCTCCCTCCGGGACAGGACTCCTACGCAGTATTTT
TRBV15	NA	TRBJ2-6	once	CATSRVSGANVLTF	TGTGCCACCAGCAGAGTATCTGGGGCCAACGTCCTGACTTTC
TRBV4-3	NA	TRBJ1-1	NA	CASSPWTIGTEAFF	TGCGCCAGCAGCCCCTGGACGATCGGCACTGAAGCTTTCTTT
TRBV3-1	TRBD1	TRBJ2-3	NA	CASSRDRGAPTDTQYF	TGTGCCAGCAGTAGGGACAGGGGCGCACCCACAGATACGCAGTATTTT
TRBV5-4	TRBD2	TRBJ2-7	NA	CASSLSLAGVGEQYF	TGTGCCAGCAGCTTGTCCCTAGCGGGAGTGGGCGAGCAGTACTTC
TRBV5-1	TRBD1	TRBJ2-7	NA	CASSLPLPGQGSHEQYF	TGCGCCAGCAGCTTGCCTCTTCCGGGACAGGGCTCCCACGAGCAGTACTTC